These 4 T cell receptor beta chains originate from one sample sequenced in a study of shared clonotypes between healthy human individuals. This table comes from immunoSEQ multiplex PCR, and its TCRdb copy is limited to in-frame clones, with some not included. The sample yields a few million clones, 85% to 95% seen once. The source material was naive CD4+ T cells from PBMCs. This sample's subset: CD45RA+ positively selected. Receptors originate from a man aged 18 to 29 in good health. Some clones in this sample may be carry-over from other donors' samples.

The V gene is TRBV9, the J gene TRBJ2-1, with TRBD2 matching 14 bases. V was clipped by 0 bases and J by 9 bases; unmatched bases: 17. CDR1 SGDLS and CDR2 YYNGEE come from the germline V gene. This CDR3 contains 20 residues. This CDR3 reads CASSVATLGTSGSRGGEQFF. The DNA for the CDR3 is TGTGCCAGCAGCGTAGCTACCTTGGGGACTAGCGGGAGCAGAGGGGGTGAGCAGTTCTTC.

As DNA, the CDR3 is TGTGCCAGCAGCTTAGGCGTATCATACGAGCAGTACTTC. Its protein product is CASSLGVSYEQYF. The chain links TRBV7-7 to TRBJ2-7; D is unresolved. The CDR3 is made up of 13 amino acids. V lost 1 base, J lost 4 bases, and 8 bases lay in between. The germline gives CDR1 SSHAT, CDR2 FNYEAQ (reference sequence). Full variable domain (missing parts from reference TRBV7-7 and TRBJ2-7): GAGVSQSPRYKVTKRGQDVTLRCDPISSHATLYWYQQALGQGPEFLTYFNYEAQPDKSGLPSDRFSAERPEGSISTLTIQRTEQRDSAMYRCASSLGVSYEQYFGPGTRLTVT.

V gene TRBV27 combines with J gene TRBJ1-2; 7 bases are shared with TRBD1. The CDR3 length is 13 residues. The germline gives CDR1 MNHEY, CDR2 SMNVEV (reference sequence). With 5 bases clipped from V and 4 bases from J, the junction kept 4 bases outside the gene matches. The CDR3: CASSPRTGYGYTF. The CDR3 DNA follows: TGTGCCAGCAGTCCACGGACAGGCTATGGCTACACCTTC.

The rearrangement links TRBV11-3 to TRBJ2-1; 10 bases align to TRBD2. The CDR3 has 15 amino acids. Germline V lookup: CDR1 SGHNT, CDR2 YENEEA. The V gene end was trimmed by 5 bases and the J gene end by 5 bases; junction bases not matched to a gene: 6. This chain's CDR3 is CASSPEREGNNEQFF. The DNA for the CDR3 is TGTGCCAGCAGCCCCGAGCGGGAGGGCAACAATGAGCAGTTCTTC.